This T cell receptor beta chain was observed in a study of post-analysis software for immune sequencing data. Study results and limitations: Patients used four to six TRBV segments, including TRBV5-6, TRBV5-1 and TRBV20-1, more often than controls. By F measure, strong co-clustering occurred among samples prepared in the same batch. A significant reduction in normalized Chao1 diversity was observed in multiple sclerosis patients versus controls.

Germline CDR1 and CDR2: SGHTA and FQGTGA. The CDR3 has 13 residues. The TCR beta cDNA libraries carried unique molecular identifiers. In TCRdb, the PCR reads were re-called with MiXCR into one record per CDR3 protein. The profile shows under 650,000 distinct CDR3 sequences, 44% of them singletons. This clonotype was counted at least ten times. Its antigen is unidentified. The junction shows a germline mismatch at one end, possibly a read error. The chain links TRBV7-3 to TRBJ2-5; weak D call: TRBD1 (7 bases). The specimen sequenced was blood. This sequence was found in a girl under 18 with multiple sclerosis. CDR3: CASSRGDQETQYF. DNA of the CDR3: TGCGCCAGCAGCAGGGGGGACCAAGAGACCCAGTACTTC.